This passage covers 17 T cell receptor beta chains from one sample sequenced in a study of beta chain features in type 1 diabetes. Study conclusions and caveats: All four CD4+ subsets of Type 1 diabetes patients contained TCRB CDR3s that were moderately but significantly shorter.

What these receptors recognize is not known. The entirety of the isolated RNA underwent reverse transcription, so expressed TCRB transcripts were sequenced. The assay was immunoSEQ multiplex PCR, and TCRdb's table has in-frame clones only and misses some. The sample has around 650,000 clones; around an eighth are singletons. Source material: naive CD4+ T cells from blood. The receptors were gathered from a man between 25 and 39 years old with type 1 diabetes.

Only a few counts were recorded for this clone. This sequence joins TRBV7-8 and TRBJ2-3; D remains unclear. With 5 bases removed from V and 3 bases from J, the gap between germline ends came to 15 bases. This CDR3 comprises 15 residues. Germline CDR1 reads SGHVS; CDR2 reads FQNEAQ. CDR3 in DNA: TGTGCCAGCAGCCCGCACCCCAGTGTGACAGATACGCAGTATTTT. Protein product: CASSPHPSVTDTQYF. The whole variable domain, remainder taken from reference TRBV7-8 and TRBJ2-3, is GAGVSQSPRYKVAKRGQDVALRCDPISGHVSLFWYQQALGQGPEFLTYFQNEAQLDKSGLPSDRFFAERPEGSVSTLKIQRTQQEDSAVYLCASSPHPSVTDTQYFGPGTRLTVL.

V usage is TRBV7-2 and J usage is TRBJ1-5, with D unclear. Germline assignment: CDR1 SGHTA and CDR2 FQGNSA. Trimming cost V 5 bases and J 10 bases, with 21 bases left between them. There are 15 residues in the CDR3. Here the CDR3 DNA reads TGTGCCAGCAGCCGACCCGTGGGGAACACTCAACCCCAGCATTTT. Translation: CASSRPVGNTQPQHF.

This clone has just a few counts. J is TRBJ1-2 and V is TRBV2, with a possible D match to TRBD1 (6 bases). Looked up from germline, CDR1 is SNHLY and CDR2 is FYNNEI. The V end lost 6 bases, the J end lost 4 bases, and 15 bases lay between the germline ends. This CDR3 has 14 amino acids. This chain's CDR3 is CASSISDRGYGYTF. CDR3 coding DNA: TGTGCCAGCAGCATCTCGGACAGAGGCTATGGCTACACCTTC.

In this sample, this clone turned up a few times. The chain couples TRBV7-2 to TRBJ2-1; 8 nucleotides match TRBD2. Per germline, CDR1 SGHTA and CDR2 FQGNSA. The CDR3 contains 14 residues. Trimming took 8 bases from V and 5 from J; bases not matched to a gene: 8. CDR3 bases: TGTGCCAGCCTTAAGGCGGGGGGTAACAATGAGCAGTTCTTC. It translates to CASLKAGGNNEQFF.

The gene calls are TRBV7-2 and TRBJ2-3; the D is unclear. CDR3 length: 14 residues. Germline V lookup: CDR1 SGHTA, CDR2 FQGNSA. With 1 base removed from V and 3 bases from J, the gap between germline ends came to 8 bases. The CDR3 DNA is TGTGCCAGCAGCTTAGATGGACGTACAGATACGCAGTATTTT. This sequence encodes CASSLDGRTDTQYF.

This clone was seen a few times. The V and J genes are TRBV7-9 and TRBJ2-2; no clear D. Germline V gene sequence: CDR1 SEHNR, CDR2 FQNEAQ (reference sequence). Between the trimmed V and J ends, which lost 6 bases and 1 base, there was a span of 9 bases. The CDR3 runs to 14 residues. CDR3 nucleotide sequence: TGTGCCAGCAGTCCCCAAGGGAACACCGGGGAGCTGTTTTTT. It codes for CASSPQGNTGELFF.

The chain carries TRBV7-8 and TRBJ1-5; 8 bases map to TRBD1. J was trimmed by 6 bases and V by 4 bases; bases with no gene match: 2. This CDR3 is built from 13 residues. From germline, CDR1 is SGHVS and CDR2 FQNEAQ. The CDR3 is CASSSTGGQPQHF. CDR3 DNA sequence: TGTGCCAGCAGCTCAACAGGGGGTCAGCCCCAGCATTTT. The whole variable domain, filled in from reference TRBV7-8 and TRBJ1-5, reads GAGVSQSPRYKVAKRGQDVALRCDPISGHVSLFWYQQALGQGPEFLTYFQNEAQLDKSGLPSDRFFAERPEGSVSTLKIQRTQQEDSAVYLCASSSTGGQPQHFGDGTRLSIL.

This clone has a handful of counts. This chain uses TRBV28 with TRBJ2-7; unclear D gene. V lost 5 bases, J lost 2 bases, and 7 bases lay in between. Germline values: CDR1 MDHEN, CDR2 SYDVKM. The CDR3 totals 12 residues. This CDR3 is CASSPGPYEQYF. The CDR3 region has the DNA TGTGCCAGCAGTCCCGGCCCCTACGAGCAGTACTTC.

This clone has only a few counts. The V gene is TRBV30, the J gene TRBJ1-6; 9 bases match TRBD1. The germline CDR1 and CDR2 sequences are GTSNPN and SVGIG (reference sequence). The ends lost 2 bases at V and 11 bases at J; junction bases unmatched: 7. The CDR3 runs to 14 residues. DNA of the CDR3: TGTGCCTGGAGTATCGGGACAGGGCTTGCACCCCTCCACTTT. Encoded protein: CAWSIGTGLAPLHF.

The genes are TRBV29-1 and TRBJ2-1, with unresolved D. CDR3 size: 13 residues. V lost 6 bases to trimming and J lost 6 bases, with 15 bases between them. Germline CDR1 reads SQVTM; CDR2 reads ANQGSEA. CDR3 protein: CSVANRVSNEQFF. CDR3 DNA: TGCAGCGTCGCAAACCGTGTGTCCAATGAGCAGTTCTTC.

This chain links TRBV5-6 with TRBJ1-4; D uncertain. CDR1 is SGHDT, CDR2 YYEEEE, per germline. This CDR3 has 14 amino acids. Trimming shortened V by 4 bases and J by 0 bases, and 7 bases separated the two germline ends. The CDR3 nucleotides read TGTGCCAGCAGCGACGGGACAACTAATGAAAAACTGTTTTTT. Amino acid sequence: CASSDGTTNEKLFF.

This chain links TRBV2 with TRBJ2-1; 12 nucleotides agree with TRBD1. From germline, CDR1 is SNHLY and CDR2 FYNNEI. The trim removed 4 bases at V and 7 bases at J, leaving 5 bases unmatched. This CDR3 region has 15 residues. CDR3 DNA: TGTGCCAGCAGTGGCGGGACAGGGGGCTGGAATGAGCAGTTCTTC. It specifies CASSGGTGGWNEQFF.

Only a few counts were recorded for this clone. This sequence joins TRBV14 and TRBJ2-7, with D perhaps TRBD1 or TRBD2 (5 bases each). The V end lost 4 bases, the J end lost 2 bases, and 12 bases lay between the germline ends. CDR1 is SGHDN and CDR2 is FVKESK in the germline V gene. The CDR3 runs to 14 residues. The CDR3 DNA is TGTGCCAGCAGCCTCGGGACGTCGACCTACGAGCAGTACTTC. Protein: CASSLGTSTYEQYF.

The V gene is TRBV2, the J gene TRBJ1-3, with a tentative D call TRBD1 (5 bases). Germline V CDR1 and CDR2: SNHLY, FYNNEI. The CDR3 sequence is 15 residues long. The V and J ends lost 4 bases and 1 base respectively, with 11 bases between them. The CDR3 region has the DNA TGTGCCAGCAGTGCGGATACAGGTTCTGGAAACACCATATATTTT. This gives the protein CASSADTGSGNTIYF.

Notes on this clone: The sample has other DNA sequences that encode this CDR3 too. The rearrangement links TRBV5-1 to TRBJ2-5; D is possibly TRBD2 (6 bases). V lost 7 bases and J 1 base, leaving 14 bases between the germline ends. The CDR3 is made up of 14 amino acids. Germline CDR1 SGHRS, CDR2 YFSETQ. The CDR3 protein is CASSLGGVQETQYF. The CDR3 DNA is TGCGCCAGCTCTCTGGGCGGGGTCCAAGAGACCCAGTACTTC.

J is TRBJ2-7 and V is TRBV13, with 8 bases matching TRBD2. CDR1 PRHDT and CDR2 FYEKMQ come from the germline V gene (reference sequence). The CDR3 is 14 amino acids. Trimming removed 5 bases from V and 4 bases from J; junction bases left unmatched: 7. CDR3 residues: CASSLPGGTYEQYF. CDR3 nucleotide sequence: TGTGCCAGCAGCCTGCCGGGGGGGACGTACGAGCAGTACTTC.

This sequence joins TRBV29-1 and TRBJ1-2; D is unclear. Germline CDR1 and CDR2: SQVTM and ANQGSEA. CDR3 length: 14 residues. Deletions cut 0 bases from V and 2 bases from J, with 10 bases between. The CDR3 DNA reads as TGCAGCGTTGAAGATTATGAGGGAAACTATGGCTACACCTTC. Protein product: CSVEDYEGNYGYTF.